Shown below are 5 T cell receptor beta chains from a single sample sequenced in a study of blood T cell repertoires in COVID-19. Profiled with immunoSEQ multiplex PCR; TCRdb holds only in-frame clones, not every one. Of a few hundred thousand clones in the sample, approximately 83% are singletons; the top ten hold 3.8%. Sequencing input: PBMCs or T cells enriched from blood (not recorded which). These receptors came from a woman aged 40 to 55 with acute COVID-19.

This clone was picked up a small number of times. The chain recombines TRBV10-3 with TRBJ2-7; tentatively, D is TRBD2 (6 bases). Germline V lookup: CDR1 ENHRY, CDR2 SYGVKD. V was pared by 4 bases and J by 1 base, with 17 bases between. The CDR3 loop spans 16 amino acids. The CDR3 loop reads CAISGEDYSESYEQYF. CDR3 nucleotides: TGTGCCATCAGTGGCGAGGACTACTCTGAATCCTACGAGCAGTACTTC.

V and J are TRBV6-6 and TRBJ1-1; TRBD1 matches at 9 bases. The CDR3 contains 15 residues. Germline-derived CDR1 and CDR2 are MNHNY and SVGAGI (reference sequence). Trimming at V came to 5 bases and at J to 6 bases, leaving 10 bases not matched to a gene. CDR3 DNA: TGTGCCAGCAGTCTATTCGGACAGGGGCGAGCTGAAGCTTTCTTT. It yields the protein CASSLFGQGRAEAFF.

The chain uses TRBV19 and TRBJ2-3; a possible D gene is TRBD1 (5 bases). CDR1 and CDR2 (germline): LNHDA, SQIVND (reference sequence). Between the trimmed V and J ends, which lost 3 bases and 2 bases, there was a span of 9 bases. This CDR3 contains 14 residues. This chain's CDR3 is CASSIRQHTDTQYF. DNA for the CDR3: TGTGCCAGTAGTATTCGACAGCACACAGATACGCAGTATTTT.

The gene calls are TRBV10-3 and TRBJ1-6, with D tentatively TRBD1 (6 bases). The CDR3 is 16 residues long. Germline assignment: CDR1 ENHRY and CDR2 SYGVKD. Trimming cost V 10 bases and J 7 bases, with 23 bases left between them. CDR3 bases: TGTGCCACCAGACTTTCCGACAGGACGCGGAATTCACCCCTCCACTTT. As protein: CATRLSDRTRNSPLHF.

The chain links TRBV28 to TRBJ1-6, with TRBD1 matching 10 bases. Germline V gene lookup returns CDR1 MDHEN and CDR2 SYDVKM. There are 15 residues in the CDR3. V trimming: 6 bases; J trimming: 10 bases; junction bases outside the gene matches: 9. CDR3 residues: CASSPGDRGDSPLHF. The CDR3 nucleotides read TGTGCCAGCAGCCCGGGGGACAGGGGCGACTCACCCCTCCACTTT.